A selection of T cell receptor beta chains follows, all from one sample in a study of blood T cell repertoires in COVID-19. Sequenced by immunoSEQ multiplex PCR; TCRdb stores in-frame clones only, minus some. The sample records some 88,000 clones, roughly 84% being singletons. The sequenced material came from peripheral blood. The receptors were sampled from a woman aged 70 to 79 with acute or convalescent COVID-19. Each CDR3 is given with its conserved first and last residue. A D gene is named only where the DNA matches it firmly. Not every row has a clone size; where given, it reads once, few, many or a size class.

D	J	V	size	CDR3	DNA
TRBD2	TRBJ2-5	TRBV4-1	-	CASSHGGGRETQYF	TGCGCCAGCAGCCATGGCGGGGGGAGAGAGACCCAGTACTTC
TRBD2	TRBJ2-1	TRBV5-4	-	CASQEGRKLAVYNEQFF	TGTGCCAGCCAGGAGGGGAGAAAACTAGCGGTATACAATGAGCAGTTCTTC
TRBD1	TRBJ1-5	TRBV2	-	CASSVNRGTSQPQHF	TGTGCCAGCAGTGTAAACAGGGGAACAAGTCAGCCCCAGCATTTT
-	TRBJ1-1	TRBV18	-	CASSPGPGRVDTEAFF	TGTGCCAGCTCACCGGGCCCAGGGCGAGTGGATACTGAAGCTTTCTTT
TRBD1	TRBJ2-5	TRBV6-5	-	CASRTGGSETQYF	TGTGCCAGCAGGACAGGGGGTTCGGAGACCCAGTACTTC
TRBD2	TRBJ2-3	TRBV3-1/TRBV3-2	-	CASSQGTSGRANTQYF	TGTGCCAGCAGCCAAGGGACTAGCGGGAGGGCCAATACGCAGTATTTT
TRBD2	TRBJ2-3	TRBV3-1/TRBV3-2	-	CASSQDRLAGEVTQYF	TGTGCCAGCAGCCAAGATAGGCTAGCGGGAGAGGTTACGCAGTATTTT
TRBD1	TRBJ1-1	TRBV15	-	CATSSYTGVTEAFF	TGTGCCACCAGCAGTTATACAGGGGTGACTGAAGCTTTCTTT
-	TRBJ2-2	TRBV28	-	CASRRGEVTGELFF	TGTGCCAGCAGGAGAGGGGAGGTCACCGGGGAGCTGTTTTTT
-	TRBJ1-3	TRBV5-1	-	CASSLGQPLGNTIYF	TGCGCCAGCAGCTTGGGACAGCCACTTGGAAACACCATATATTTT
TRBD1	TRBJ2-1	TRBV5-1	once	CASSLETGNEQFF	TGCGCCAGCAGCTTGGAGACAGGGAATGAGCAGTTCTTC
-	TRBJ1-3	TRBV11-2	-	CASSLDQASSGNTIYF	TGTGCCAGCAGCTTAGATCAGGCGAGCTCTGGAAACACCATATATTTT
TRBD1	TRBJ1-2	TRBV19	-	CASSTSGQGHGYTF	TGTGCCAGTAGTACCTCAGGACAGGGTCATGGCTACACCTTC
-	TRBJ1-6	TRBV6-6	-	CASTQGIYNSPLHF	TGTGCCAGCACCCAGGGGATCTATAATTCACCCCTCCACTTT
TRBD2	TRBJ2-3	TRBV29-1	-	CSVGPSGSTDTQYF	TGCAGCGTTGGACCTAGCGGGAGCACAGATACGCAGTATTTT
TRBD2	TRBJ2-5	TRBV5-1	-	CASSFGGGVQETQYF	TGCGCCAGCAGCTTTGGTGGGGGGGTACAAGAGACCCAGTACTTC
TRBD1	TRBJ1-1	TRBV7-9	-	CASSSIRRTGTNTEAFF	TGTGCCAGCAGCTCGATTAGAAGGACAGGAACGAACACTGAAGCTTTCTTT
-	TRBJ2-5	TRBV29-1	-	CSASLGAQETQYF	TGCAGCGCATCCCTAGGGGCCCAAGAGACCCAGTACTTC
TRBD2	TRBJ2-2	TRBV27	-	CASTTSGDTGELFF	TGTGCCAGCACGACTAGCGGAGACACCGGGGAGCTGTTTTTT
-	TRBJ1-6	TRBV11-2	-	CASSATGDYNSPLHF	TGTGCCAGCAGCGCGACAGGAGACTATAATTCACCCCTCCACTTT
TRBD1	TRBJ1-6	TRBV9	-	CASSPQGQGFSPLHF	TGTGCCAGCAGCCCCCAAGGACAGGGGTTTTCACCCCTCCACTTT
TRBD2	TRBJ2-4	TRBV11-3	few	CASSKGLAGEADIQYF	TGTGCCAGCAGCAAAGGACTAGCGGGAGAGGCGGACATTCAGTACTTC
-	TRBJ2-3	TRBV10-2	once	CASSLMGLSTDTQYF	TGCGCCAGCAGTCTTATGGGGCTCAGCACAGATACGCAGTATTTT
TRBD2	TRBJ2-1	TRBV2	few	CASSEGTSYYNEQFF	TGTGCCAGCAGTGAAGGGACTAGCTACTACAATGAGCAGTTCTTC
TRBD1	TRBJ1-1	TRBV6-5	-	CASSTGTVNTEAFF	TGTGCCAGCAGTACCGGGACAGTGAACACTGAAGCTTTCTTT
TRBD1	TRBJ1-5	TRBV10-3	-	CAISADRGTDYSNQPQHF	TGTGCCATCAGTGCTGACAGGGGAACCGATTATAGCAATCAGCCCCAGCATTTT
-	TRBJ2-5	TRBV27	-	CASSLLANQETQYF	TGTGCCAGCAGTCTGCTGGCAAACCAAGAGACCCAGTACTTC
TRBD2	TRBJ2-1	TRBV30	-	CAWTSSGSSYNEQFF	TGTGCCTGGACCTCTAGCGGGAGCTCCTACAATGAGCAGTTCTTC
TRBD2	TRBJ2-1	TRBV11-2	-	CASSVRLAGVYNEQFF	TGTGCCAGCAGCGTAAGACTAGCGGGGGTCTACAATGAGCAGTTCTTC
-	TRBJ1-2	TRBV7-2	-	CASRVGGGAGYTF	TGTGCCAGCAGAGTTGGGGGGGGCGCGGGCTACACCTTC
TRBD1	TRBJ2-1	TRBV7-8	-	CASSFSGDRGLSEQFF	TGTGCCAGCAGCTTCTCTGGGGACAGGGGGTTGAGTGAGCAGTTCTTC
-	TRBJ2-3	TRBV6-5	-	CASSLISTDTQYF	TGTGCCAGCAGCCTAATTAGCACAGATACGCAGTATTTT
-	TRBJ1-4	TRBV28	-	CASSSQSLNEKLFF	TGTGCCAGCAGTTCACAGAGCCTTAATGAAAAACTGTTTTTT
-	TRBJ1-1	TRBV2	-	CASSDGDTEAFF	TGTGCCAGCAGTGACGGAGACACTGAAGCTTTCTTT
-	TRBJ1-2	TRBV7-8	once	CASSLRGTSNYGYTF	TGTGCCAGCAGCTTACGGGGGACCTCTAACTATGGCTACACCTTC
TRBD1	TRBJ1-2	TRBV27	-	CASSLKGTGGNYGYTF	TGTGCCAGCAGTTTAAAAGGGACAGGGGGTAACTATGGCTACACCTTC
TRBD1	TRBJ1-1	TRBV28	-	CASGTGWAEAFF	TGTGCCAGCGGGACAGGGTGGGCTGAAGCTTTCTTT
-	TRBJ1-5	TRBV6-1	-	CASSVGSPGVNQPQHF	TGTGCCAGCAGTGTGGGCAGCCCCGGGGTCAATCAGCCCCAGCATTTT
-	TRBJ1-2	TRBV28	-	CASKAGNYGYTF	TGTGCCAGCAAGGCCGGGAACTATGGCTACACCTTC
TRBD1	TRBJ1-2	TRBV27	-	CASSPEDRVYWGYTF	TGTGCCAGCAGCCCCGAGGACAGGGTTTATTGGGGCTACACCTTC
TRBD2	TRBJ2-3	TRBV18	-	CASSPASGTDTQYF	TGTGCCAGCTCACCAGCTAGCGGGACAGATACGCAGTATTTT
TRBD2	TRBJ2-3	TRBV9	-	CASSVEGGGTDTQYF	TGTGCCAGCAGCGTGGAGGGAGGGGGCACAGATACGCAGTATTTT
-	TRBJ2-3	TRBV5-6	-	CASSFGVLVFIDTQYF	TGTGCCAGCAGCTTTGGAGTTCTGGTGTTCATCGATACGCAGTATTTT
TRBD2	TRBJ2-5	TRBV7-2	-	CASSLGKLAGGQGETQYF	TGTGCCAGCAGCTTAGGGAAGCTAGCGGGAGGGCAGGGGGAGACCCAGTACTTC
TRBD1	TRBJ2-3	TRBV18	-	CASSQTGLYTTSITDTQYF	TGTGCCAGCTCACAGACAGGGCTATACACCACTTCCATCACAGATACGCAGTATTTT
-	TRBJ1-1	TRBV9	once	CASSAQGYEAFF	TGTGCCAGCAGCGCACAGGGATACGAAGCTTTCTTT
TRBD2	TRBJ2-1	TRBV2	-	CASSTIGLADNNEQFF	TGTGCCAGCAGTACGATCGGACTAGCAGACAACAATGAGCAGTTCTTC
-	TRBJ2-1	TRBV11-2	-	CASSLDSGIYNIGGGNEQFF	TGTGCCAGCAGCTTAGATTCCGGGATATACAATATAGGGGGGGGGAATGAGCAGTTCTTC
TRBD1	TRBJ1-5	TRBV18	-	CASSSGQVDSNQPQHF	TGTGCCAGCTCATCGGGACAGGTCGATAGCAATCAGCCCCAGCATTTT
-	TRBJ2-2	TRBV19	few	CASSRNRRANTGELFF	TGTGCCAGTAGTCGAAACAGGAGGGCGAACACCGGGGAGCTGTTTTTT
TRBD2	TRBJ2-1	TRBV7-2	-	CASSPSSGPAGSEQFF	TGTGCCAGCAGCCCATCCTCGGGGCCAGCGGGAAGTGAGCAGTTCTTC
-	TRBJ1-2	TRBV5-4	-	CASSLAGRSYGYTF	TGTGCCAGCAGCTTGGCAGGGCGATCCTATGGCTACACCTTC